Each of the 6 T cell receptor beta chains below was sequenced from the same sample in a study of blood T cell repertoires in COVID-19. Repertoires were generated with immunoSEQ multiplex PCR, while TCRdb's copy carries only in-frame clones and drops some. The data hold 95,000 to 150,000 clones, with 82% observed a single time. The material sequenced was peripheral blood. The source is an older woman with acute or convalescent COVID-19.

This clone has more than one count but fewer than ten. The V and J genes are TRBV12-3 or TRBV12-4 and TRBJ1-3, with TRBD1 matching 8 bases. V dropped 7 bases and J dropped 7; count of bases not matched to a gene: 3. The CDR3 is made up of 12 amino acids. In DNA form, the CDR3 reads TGTGCCAGCAACCGACAGGGGAACACCATATATTTT. Translating gives CASNRQGNTIYF.

The rearrangement links TRBV7-8 to TRBJ2-7; no clear D. The CDR3 is 14 amino acids. V was trimmed by 4 bases and J by 6 bases, leaving 16 bases between them. In germline, CDR1 is SGHVS, CDR2 FQNEAQ. The CDR3 DNA reads as TGTGCCAGCAGCTCCCCCGGTCCCAACGGCGAGCAGTACTTC. This sequence encodes CASSSPGPNGEQYF.

Here the CDR3 DNA reads TGTGCCAGCAGCCGCCAGGGGAACACAGATACGCAGTATTTT. It specifies CASSRQGNTDTQYF. This chain joins TRBV9 and TRBJ2-3; tentatively, D is TRBD1 (6 bases). The germline V gene has CDR1 SGDLS and CDR2 YYNGEE. V was clipped by 4 bases and J by 2 bases, with 11 bases between them. CDR3 size: 14 residues.

The chain is built from TRBV15 and TRBJ2-1; 7 bases are a match to TRBD2. The CDR3 has 15 amino acids. Germline CDR1 is LNHNV and CDR2 is YYDKDF (reference sequence). V gave up 5 bases and J gave up 4 bases; unmatched junction bases: 8. DNA for the CDR3: TGTGCCACCAGCCTAAGCGGGGCCATTTACAATGAGCAGTTCTTC. Translating it yields CATSLSGAIYNEQFF.

This sequence joins TRBV5-6 and TRBJ1-3; D remains unclear. The germline CDR1 and CDR2 sequences are SGHDT and YYEEEE. Trimming left V 4 bases short and J 0 bases short, with 14 bases between. This CDR3 is built from 16 residues. Written as DNA, the CDR3 is TGTGCCAGCAGCCTACCCTCTGGGCTCTCTGGAAACACCATATATTTT. As protein: CASSLPSGLSGNTIYF.

The sample holds one count of this clone. The J gene is TRBJ2-1, the V gene TRBV27; TRBD1 matches 9 bases. Germline values: CDR1 MNHEY, CDR2 SMNVEV (reference sequence). With 5 bases clipped from V and 2 bases from J, the junction kept 7 bases outside the gene matches. This CDR3 contains 16 residues. The CDR3 sequence: CASSPYGTGTYNEQFF. CDR3 coding DNA: TGTGCCAGCAGTCCCTACGGGACAGGGACCTACAATGAGCAGTTCTTC.